The 5 T cell receptor beta chains below come from one sample, sequenced in a study of T cells in Graves' hyperthyroidism and ophthalmopathy. TCR beta CDR3 regions were amplified from RNA. HTBI primers were employed in a first-round RT-PCR of the TCR CDR3. MiXCR, applied by TCRdb to the multiplex PCR reads, yields one record per CDR3 protein. The data contain under 800,000 distinct CDR3 sequences, 13% to 15% of them seen just once; the ten biggest clones take up 10% to 13%. Sequenced: blood. Receptors originate from a woman under 30 with Graves' hyperthyroidism.

Turning to this clonotype: Just one base apart from a much larger clone, this may be a read error. The V call is TRBV12-3 or TRBV12-4, the J call TRBJ1-1; D gene uncertain. V gave up 8 bases and J gave up 4 bases, with 29 bases separating them. The CDR3 spans 18 residues. The chain's CDR3 is CASGPRRVRVKIGTEAFF. CDR3 sequence (DNA): TGTGCCAGCGGCCCCCGGAGGGTTAGGGTGAAGATTGGCACTGAAGCTTTCTTT.

The table lists this clonotype with a few counts. The chain has TRBV6-2 or TRBV6-3 and TRBJ2-1; D not resolved. The CDR3 is made up of 17 amino acids. Per germline, CDR1 MNHEY and CDR2 SVGEGT. V lost 5 bases and J lost 4, with 21 bases in between. This CDR3 reads CASSPRLSVDTYNEQFF. The CDR3 DNA sequence: TGTGCCAGCAGTCCCCGTTTAAGCGTGGATACTTACAATGAGCAGTTCTTC.

This clonotype was seen at least ten times. V and J are TRBV6-2 or TRBV6-3 and TRBJ2-5; tentatively, D is TRBD2 (6 bases). CDR1 is MNHEY and CDR2 is SVGEGT in the germline V gene. The length of the CDR3 is 13 residues. Between the trimmed V and J ends, which lost 6 bases and 7 bases, there was a span of 15 bases. The DNA of the CDR3 is TGTGCCAGCAGAGTCCACGGGGGACGGACCCAGTACTTC. It specifies CASRVHGGRTQYF.

This clonotype was detected many times. The rearrangement joins TRBV7-9 to TRBJ2-5; D possibly matches TRBD1 or TRBD2 (6 bases each). The CDR3 length is 13 residues. Germline loops: CDR1 SEHNR, CDR2 FQNEAQ (reference sequence). Trimming shortened V by 3 bases and J by 6 bases, and 11 bases separated the two germline ends. In DNA form, the CDR3 reads TGTGCCAGCAGCTTTGGGGGGCTAAAGACCCAGTACTTC. It translates to CASSFGGLKTQYF.

This clonotype was seen more than once but under ten times. The chain is built from TRBV5-6 and TRBJ2-4, with D tentatively TRBD2 (5 bases). Trimming took 3 bases from V and 6 from J, leaving 10 bases between them. This CDR3 has 13 amino acids. Per germline, CDR1 SGHDT and CDR2 YYEEEE. The CDR3 loop reads CASSWVRGNIQYF. CDR3 DNA: TGTGCCAGCAGCTGGGTTCGGGGAAACATTCAGTACTTC.